Below are 13 T cell receptor beta chains sequenced from a single sample in a study of Ad26.COV2.S vaccination and SARS-CoV-2 variants. TCRdb keeps only in-frame clones here, not all; method: immunoSEQ multiplex PCR. The sample has hundreds of thousands of clones, about 89% seen once; the top ten hold around 4.5%. As to treatment: 15 to 20 received Ad26.COV2.S at low or high dose, single or two shots; roughly 5 received placebo; per-sample allocation not given. Specimens were obtained on day 63 following the first vaccine or placebo injection. Sequencing used peripheral blood, obtained in a trial of Ad26.COV2.S vaccine versus placebo. These receptors came from a person between 18 and 65 years old who received the Ad26.COV2.S COVID-19 vaccine or a placebo.

Notes on this clone: Other DNA sequences from this sample encode an identical CDR3 as well. The V and J genes are TRBV15 and TRBJ1-5, with a tentative D call TRBD1 (5 bases). The length of the CDR3 is 14 residues. Per the germline V gene, CDR1 is LNHNV and CDR2 is YYDKDF (reference sequence). Trimming removed 1 base at V and 4 bases at J, with 8 bases between. In nucleotides, the CDR3 is TGTGCCACCAGCAGAGTGGGGGGAAATCAGCCCCAGCATTTT. This translates into CATSRVGGNQPQHF.

This clone was recorded once. The chain is built from TRBV6-2 or TRBV6-3 and TRBJ2-2; 9 bases align to TRBD1. The V gene's germline CDR1 is MNHEY and CDR2 SVGEGT. Trimming at V came to 2 bases and at J to 3 bases, leaving 4 bases not matched to a gene. The CDR3 spans 16 residues. The CDR3 bases are TGTGCCAGCAGTTACCCTCGGACAGGGGACACCGGGGAGCTGTTTTTT. This gives the protein CASSYPRTGDTGELFF.

The chain is built from TRBV7-6 and TRBJ2-2; D gene uncertain. This CDR3 contains 16 residues. The V end lost 2 bases, the J end lost 0 bases, and 10 bases lay between the germline ends. CDR1 SGHVS and CDR2 FNYEAQ come from the germline V gene. The CDR3 loop is CASSLITPANTGELFF. As DNA, the CDR3 is TGTGCCAGCAGCTTAATCACACCGGCGAACACCGGGGAGCTGTTTTTT.

V usage is TRBV10-2 and J usage is TRBJ2-5, with 8 bases aligning to TRBD2. Germline V CDR1 and CDR2: WSHSY, SAAADI. V was pared by 3 bases and J by 7 bases, with 10 bases of the junction left unmatched. CDR3 size: 15 residues. The CDR3 is CASSEFSGEGVTQYF. CDR3 bases: TGCGCCAGCAGTGAATTTAGCGGGGAGGGGGTGACCCAGTACTTC.

This rearrangement joins TRBV25-1 to TRBJ2-1, with D possibly being TRBD1 or TRBD2 (5 bases each). Deletions cut 4 bases from V and 7 bases from J, with 17 bases between. Germline CDR1 MGHDK, CDR2 SYGVNS. This CDR3 contains 15 residues. The CDR3 sequence is CASSGVWGFTNEQFF. The CDR3 nucleotides read TGTGCCAGCAGTGGGGTGTGGGGGTTTACGAATGAGCAGTTCTTC.

In this sample, this clone turned up once. The V gene is TRBV6-5, the J gene TRBJ2-1, with D maybe TRBD2 (6 bases). Germline V gives CDR1 MNHEY, CDR2 SVGAGI. CDR3 length: 15 residues. V lost 7 bases and J lost 3, with 16 bases in between. CDR3 residues: CASKGPGTRYNEQFF. CDR3 in DNA: TGTGCCAGCAAAGGCCCCGGGACTCGCTACAATGAGCAGTTCTTC.

This chain uses TRBV20-1 with TRBJ2-7; weak D call: TRBD1 (6 bases). CDR1 and CDR2 (germline): DFQATT, SNEGSKA (reference sequence). V lost 4 bases, J lost 9 bases, and 13 bases lay in between. CDR3 length: 11 residues. In DNA, the CDR3 is TGCAGTGCTACTCAGGGGAACGGGCAGTACTTC. It codes for CSATQGNGQYF.

The V gene is TRBV5-6, the J gene TRBJ2-3; perhaps TRBD2 as D (5 bases). The CDR3 is made up of 15 amino acids. Trimming took off 1 base at V and 5 bases at J, with 14 bases between the two ends. Per germline, CDR1 SGHDT and CDR2 YYEEEE. The chain's CDR3 is CASSLSETNLDTQYF. DNA for the CDR3: TGTGCCAGCAGCTTGTCCGAGACTAATTTAGATACGCAGTATTTT.

The gene calls are TRBV13 and TRBJ2-3; TRBD1 might be the D (6 bases). Germline loops: CDR1 PRHDT, CDR2 FYEKMQ (reference sequence). Trimming took off 2 bases at V and 2 bases at J, with 20 bases between the two ends. CDR3 length: 18 residues. In DNA, the CDR3 is TGTGCCAGCAGCTTAAACCCCCCAGGGGTATGGGACACAGATACGCAGTATTTT. Protein: CASSLNPPGVWDTDTQYF.

The genes are TRBV19 and TRBJ2-4, with D possibly matching TRBD2 (6 bases). V was clipped by 6 bases and J by 6 bases, with 18 bases between them. The CDR3 contains 15 residues. Germline V gene lookup returns CDR1 LNHDA and CDR2 SQIVND (reference sequence). The CDR3 DNA sequence: TGTGCCAGTAGGAGGGGATGGGGTAGCGGAAACATTCAGTACTTC. It is translated as CASRRGWGSGNIQYF.

The rearrangement joins TRBV6-5 to TRBJ2-1; TRBD2 matches at 9 bases. Germline CDR1 MNHEY, CDR2 SVGAGI. The junction had 8 bases not matched to a gene; V was cut back by 6 bases and J by 8 bases. The CDR3 length is 14 residues. The CDR3 nucleotides read TGTGCCAGCAGCCCCGGGACTAGCTGGGATGAGCAGTTCTTC. This encodes CASSPGTSWDEQFF.

This chain joins TRBV27 and TRBJ1-5; D gene uncertain. The V end lost 1 base, the J end lost 5 bases, and 6 bases lay between the germline ends. Looked up from germline, CDR1 is MNHEY and CDR2 is SMNVEV (reference sequence). The CDR3 contains 13 residues. CDR3 amino acids: CASSLWRDQPQHF. The CDR3 DNA is TGTGCCAGCAGTTTATGGCGGGATCAGCCCCAGCATTTT.

DNA for the CDR3: TGTGCCAGCAGTTTGGGTGAGGGAGAGACCCAGTACTTC. Its protein product is CASSLGEGETQYF. This chain links TRBV12-3 or TRBV12-4 with TRBJ2-5; maybe TRBD2 (5 bases). The CDR3 spans 13 residues. V was shortened by 3 bases and J by 4 bases, with 9 bases between the two germline ends.